A single sample gave rise to the 9 T cell receptor beta chains below, sequenced in a study of blood T cell repertoires in COVID-19. The table came from immunoSEQ multiplex PCR; TCRdb's copy has only in-frame clones and leaves some out. The sample includes some 150,000 clones, around 81% of them seen just once. Sample: peripheral blood. These TCRs come from a human donor with acute or convalescent COVID-19. The donor label of this sample is uncertain.

V gene TRBV6-5 combines with J gene TRBJ2-2, with D possibly being TRBD2 (5 bases). CDR3 length equals 14 residues. Germline CDR1 reads MNHEY; CDR2 reads SVGAGI. Trimming took 9 bases from V and 0 from J, leaving 11 bases between them. The CDR3 bases are TGTGCCAGTGAACAGAGGGCGAACACCGGGGAGCTGTTTTTT. As protein: CASEQRANTGELFF.

This rearrangement joins TRBV5-4 to TRBJ2-1; tentative D call: TRBD2 (6 bases). Trimming removed 7 bases at V and 1 base at J, with 15 bases between. The CDR3 extends over 15 amino acids. CDR1 is SGHNT, CDR2 YYREEE, per germline (reference sequence). The CDR3, as DNA: TGTGCCAGCCTCGCGGGGCCTGTGTCCTACAATGAGCAGTTCTTC. Translating gives CASLAGPVSYNEQFF.

This rearrangement joins TRBV10-2 to TRBJ1-5; TRBD1 aligns across 7 bases. The V and J ends lost 6 bases and 3 bases, in that order; junction bases with no gene match: 2. Germline V CDR1 and CDR2: WSHSY, SAAADI. The CDR3 is 13 residues long. The CDR3 DNA reads TGCGCCAGCAGCGGGACAGACAATCAGCCCCAGCATTTT. Translated: CASSGTDNQPQHF.

The V gene is TRBV10-1, the J gene TRBJ1-1; 11 positions match TRBD1. Trimming at V came to 5 bases and at J to 5 bases, leaving 7 bases not matched to a gene. Germline lookup yields CDR1 WNHNN and CDR2 SYGVQD (reference sequence). CDR3 size: 15 residues. The CDR3 DNA reads as TGCGCCAGCAGTTCGGGGACAGGGGGACAGACTGAAGCTTTCTTT. This encodes CASSSGTGGQTEAFF.

The chain combines TRBV11-3 with TRBJ2-1, with D possibly being TRBD2 (5 bases). V was shortened by 0 bases and J by 7 bases, with 16 bases between the two germline ends. The CDR3 has 16 amino acids. CDR1 is SGHNT and CDR2 is YENEEA in the germline V gene. DNA of the CDR3: TGTGCCAGCAGCTTAGATGGTATAGCGTCGTTTAATGAGCAGTTCTTC. Encoded protein: CASSLDGIASFNEQFF.

The gene calls are TRBV19 and TRBJ2-1; the match to TRBD2 covers 13 bases. J gave up 2 bases and V 5 bases, and 3 bases lay outside the gene matches. The V gene's germline CDR1 is LNHDA and CDR2 SQIVND (reference sequence). The CDR3 loop spans 16 amino acids. The CDR3: CASSSTSGGAYNEQFF. The CDR3 coding sequence is TGTGCCAGTAGTTCTACTAGCGGGGGGGCCTACAATGAGCAGTTCTTC.

V is TRBV6-5 and J is TRBJ2-2, with 7 positions matching TRBD1. V was clipped by 2 bases and J by 4 bases; unmatched bases: 4. The germline gives CDR1 MNHEY, CDR2 SVGAGI. The CDR3 is 15 amino acids. The CDR3 reads CASSYRAGGTGELFF. The DNA for the CDR3 is TGTGCCAGCAGTTACCGAGCAGGGGGCACCGGGGAGCTGTTTTTT.

This chain uses TRBV14 with TRBJ2-7, with D hard to call. The CDR3 extends over 19 amino acids. The V gene's germline CDR1 is SGHDN and CDR2 FVKESK. Trimming stripped 0 bases from V and 3 bases from J, with 24 bases between. The CDR3 here is CASSQDLCYQWKRLYEQYF. CDR3 nucleotides: TGTGCCAGCAGCCAAGATCTTTGTTATCAGTGGAAAAGACTCTACGAGCAGTACTTC.

The V call is TRBV11-2, the J call TRBJ1-3, with no clear D. Trimming cost V 0 bases and J 4 bases, with 4 bases left between them. CDR3 size: 13 residues. Germline V gives CDR1 SGHAT, CDR2 FQNNGV. Here the CDR3 DNA reads TGTGCCAGCAGCTTAGACAGGGGAAACACCATATATTTT. It specifies CASSLDRGNTIYF.